This T cell receptor beta chain was recovered during a study of prognosis after radiotherapy for stage I lung cancer (dated by TCRdb to the early 2020s). Turning to the overall study: Roughly 20 stage I NSCLC patients were enrolled in Nanjing, China, between April 2018 and early 2019. Some 14 cases involved newly diagnosed primary stage I lung tumors, and roughly 5 involved oligometastatic NSCLC subsequent to surgical resection of the primary tumor. This study profiled peripheral blood TCR beta repertoires from stage I NSCLC patients before and after stereotactic body radiotherapy and linked the repertoires to distant failure. Squamous cell carcinoma histology was identified in roughly 7 patients, and adenocarcinoma histology was identified in about 12 patients. Ages in the cohort of around 14 men and a handful of women ranged from 53 to 84 years, with a median of 74. Distant metastases were developed by four of the 19 patients after SBRT, at a median of about 7 months, whereas no significant progression was observed in the other 15 patients. Image-guided IMRT or VMAT was used to deliver SBRT in 3 to 5 fractions at a biologically effective dose of at least 100 Gy. A total of about 40 blood samples from roughly 20 patients were sequenced, with one sample obtained before and one obtained after SBRT for each patient. Every patient was deemed medically inoperable, more than ten because of comorbidities and 7 because they refused surgery. No patient received concurrent therapy alongside SBRT.

Germline trimming: 5 bases from V, 4 bases from J; junction bases outside gene matches: 14. Via the germline V gene, CDR1 is MNHEY and CDR2 SVGEGT. The CDR3 runs 17 residues from the cysteine to the phenylalanine. The only DNA kept is the CDR3, 51 bases in frame from the first base. Paper-wide results and their limitations: Tumor specificity of expanded TCR clones was not determined. The small cohort and short follow-up limited the study, so independent validation of the findings is needed. None of the reported P values were adjusted for multiple comparisons. A decrease in unique TCR clone counts was observed after SBRT (median 10,088 before versus approximately 6,900 after; Wilcoxon paired P=0.011). Post-SBRT Shannon entropy and its change from baseline were lower in patients who developed distant metastases; baseline Shannon entropy was not associated with metastases. TRBV and TRBJ usage frequencies reportedly differed by metastasis status, in two V genes at baseline and in nine V and two J genes after SBRT.

No patient had a history of other malignancies or prior chemotherapy or radiotherapy, and all had node-negative disease on CT and PET/CT. At each of two time points, roughly 6.3 milliliters of peripheral venous blood were collected into EDTA tubes. Ficoll-Paque Plus density-gradient centrifugation was used to isolate PBMCs. Right after collection, samples were placed at -80 degrees C and kept there until analysis. This clonotype was seen only a few times. What antigen it recognizes has not been identified. Being one base from a much bigger clone, this may be a read error. Two rounds of multiplex PCR were performed to amplify the TCR beta CDR3 region from genomic DNA. The first PCR round used primers specific to each TRBV and TRBJ gene, with sequences filed in Chinese patent CN105087789A. The second PCR round used universal primers. The Roche High Pure PCR Template Preparation Kit was used to extract genomic DNA from frozen PBMCs. An Illumina HiSeq 3000 was used to sequence the libraries paired-end with 151 bp reads. As for the authors' bioinformatics: Raw reads lacking the multiplex PCR primer sequences were removed with CutAdapt. PEAR was used to merge high-quality paired reads into contigs. By aligning each contig to reference sequences, MiXCR assigned the TRB V, D and J gene segments to that contig. To remove sequencing errors, CDR3 sequences were clustered according to base quality and sequence similarity. Shannon entropy normalized by the natural log of productive TCR sequence number was used as the measure of diversity. To get clonality, Shannon entropy was divided by the natural log of the number of unique clonotypes, and that result was subtracted from one. Using the Youden index from ROC curves, the researchers picked the repertoire-metric cut-offs for progression-free survival, and all analyses were carried out in R 3.5.3. TCRdb took the public reads, trimmed them with fastp at Q25, ran MiXCR for clone calling and kept in-frame beta chains. Duplicate CDR3 protein sequences are folded into a single record with the most common DNA and genes. These V and J calls derive from TCRdb rather than the authors' analysis. In all, the sample holds roughly 13,000 distinct CDR3 sequences, and 50% of those were seen once. The top ten clones comprise about 38% of the sample.

The chain was built from TRBV6-2 or TRBV6-3 and TRBJ2-5, and 9 bases in between align with TRBD1. Here the sequenced sample was PBMCs, taken before or after stereotactic body radiation therapy (not recorded which). The sequence was obtained from a donor of 50 years or more with non-small cell lung cancer. The CDR3 region has the sequence CASSEGLITGGGETQYF. The DNA sequence is TGTGCCAGCAGTGAAGGGTTAATTACAGGGGGCGGAGAGACCCAGTACTTC.